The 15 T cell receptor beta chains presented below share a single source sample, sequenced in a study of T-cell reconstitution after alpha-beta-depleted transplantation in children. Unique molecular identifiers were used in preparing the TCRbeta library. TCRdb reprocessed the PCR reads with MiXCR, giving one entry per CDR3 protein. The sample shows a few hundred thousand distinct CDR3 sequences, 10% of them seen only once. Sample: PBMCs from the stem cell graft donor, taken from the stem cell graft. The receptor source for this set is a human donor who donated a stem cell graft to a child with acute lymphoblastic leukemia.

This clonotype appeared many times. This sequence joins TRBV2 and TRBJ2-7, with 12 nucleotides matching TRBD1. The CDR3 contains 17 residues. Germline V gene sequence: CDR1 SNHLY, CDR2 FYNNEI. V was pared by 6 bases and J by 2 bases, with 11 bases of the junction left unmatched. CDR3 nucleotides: TGTGCCAGCAGCAGCACTTCCGGGACAGGGGGCGCCTACGAGCAGTACTTC. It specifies CASSSTSGTGGAYEQYF.

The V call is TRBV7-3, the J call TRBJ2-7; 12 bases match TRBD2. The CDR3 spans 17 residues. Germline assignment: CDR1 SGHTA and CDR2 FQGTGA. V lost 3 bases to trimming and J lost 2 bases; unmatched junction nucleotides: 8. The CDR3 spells CASSLRPSSGRAYEQYF. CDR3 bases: TGTGCCAGCAGCTTGCGTCCCTCTAGCGGGAGGGCCTACGAGCAGTACTTC.

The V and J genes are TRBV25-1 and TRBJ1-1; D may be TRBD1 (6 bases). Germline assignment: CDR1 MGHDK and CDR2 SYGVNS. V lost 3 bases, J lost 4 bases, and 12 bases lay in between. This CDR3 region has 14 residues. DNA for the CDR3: TGTGCCAGCAGTGACCGGACAGATGGCACTGAAGCTTTCTTT. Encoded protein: CASSDRTDGTEAFF.

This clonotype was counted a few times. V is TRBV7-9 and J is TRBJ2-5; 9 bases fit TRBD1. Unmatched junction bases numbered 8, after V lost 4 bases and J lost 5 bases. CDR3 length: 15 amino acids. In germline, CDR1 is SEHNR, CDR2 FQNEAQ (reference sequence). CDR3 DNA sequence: TGTGCCAGCAGCTCTTACAGGGGGCGCTGGGAGACCCAGTACTTC. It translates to CASSSYRGRWETQYF.

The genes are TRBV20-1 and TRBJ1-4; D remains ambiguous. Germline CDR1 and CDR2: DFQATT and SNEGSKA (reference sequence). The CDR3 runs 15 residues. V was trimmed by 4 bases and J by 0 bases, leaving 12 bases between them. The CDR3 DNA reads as TGCAGTGCTAAAGGATCAGCTTCAACTAATGAAAAACTGTTTTTT. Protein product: CSAKGSASTNEKLFF.

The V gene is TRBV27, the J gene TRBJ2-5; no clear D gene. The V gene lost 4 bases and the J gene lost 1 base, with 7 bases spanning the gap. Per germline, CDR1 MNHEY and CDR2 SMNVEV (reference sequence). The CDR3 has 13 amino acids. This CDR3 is CASSSGSQETQYF. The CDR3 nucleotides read TGTGCCAGCAGTTCCGGCTCCCAAGAGACCCAGTACTTC.

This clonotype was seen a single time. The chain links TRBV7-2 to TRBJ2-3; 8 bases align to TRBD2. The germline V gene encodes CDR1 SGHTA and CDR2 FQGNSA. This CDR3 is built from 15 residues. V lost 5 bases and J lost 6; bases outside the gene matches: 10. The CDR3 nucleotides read TGTGCCAGCAGCCCGGGACTAGGGGTTGGGGATACGCAGTATTTT. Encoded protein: CASSPGLGVGDTQYF.

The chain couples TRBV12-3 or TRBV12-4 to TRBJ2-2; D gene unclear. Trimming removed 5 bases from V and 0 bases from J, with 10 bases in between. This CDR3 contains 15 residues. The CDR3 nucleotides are TGTGCCAGCAGTCCCGAACAAGCGAACACCGGGGAGCTGTTTTTT. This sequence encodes CASSPEQANTGELFF.

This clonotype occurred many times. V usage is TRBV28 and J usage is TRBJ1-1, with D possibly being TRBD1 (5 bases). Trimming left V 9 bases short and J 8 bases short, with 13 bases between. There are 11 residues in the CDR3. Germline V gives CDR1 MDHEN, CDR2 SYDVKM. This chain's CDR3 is CASARAGEAFF. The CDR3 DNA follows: TGTGCCAGTGCCCGGGCAGGGGAAGCTTTCTTT.

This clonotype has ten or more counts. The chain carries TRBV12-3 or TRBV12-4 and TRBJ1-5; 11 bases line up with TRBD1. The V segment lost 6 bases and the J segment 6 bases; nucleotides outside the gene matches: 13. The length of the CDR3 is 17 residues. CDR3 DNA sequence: TGTGCCAGCAGCCTAATCAGGACAGGGGGCTTGACTCAGCCCCAGCATTTT. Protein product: CASSLIRTGGLTQPQHF.

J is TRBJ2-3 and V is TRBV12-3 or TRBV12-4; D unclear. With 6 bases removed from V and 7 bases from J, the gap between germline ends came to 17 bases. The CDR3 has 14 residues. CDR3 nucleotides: TGTGCCAGCAGCCACCCCACTATCCCAAATACGCAGTATTTT. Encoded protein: CASSHPTIPNTQYF.

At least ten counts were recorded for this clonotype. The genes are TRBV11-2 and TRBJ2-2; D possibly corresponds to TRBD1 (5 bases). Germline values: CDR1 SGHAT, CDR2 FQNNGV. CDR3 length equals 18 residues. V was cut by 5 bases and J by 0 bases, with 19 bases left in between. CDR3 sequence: CASSRWVPDSTNTGELFF. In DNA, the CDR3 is TGTGCCAGCAGCCGTTGGGTACCCGACAGCACGAACACCGGGGAGCTGTTTTTT.

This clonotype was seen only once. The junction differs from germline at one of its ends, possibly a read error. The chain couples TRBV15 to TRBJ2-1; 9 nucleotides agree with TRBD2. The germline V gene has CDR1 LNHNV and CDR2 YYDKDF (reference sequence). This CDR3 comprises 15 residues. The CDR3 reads CATSRGSGSTNERFF. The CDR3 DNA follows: TGTGCCACCAGCAGGGGTAGCGGGAGCACCAATGAGCGGTTCTTC.

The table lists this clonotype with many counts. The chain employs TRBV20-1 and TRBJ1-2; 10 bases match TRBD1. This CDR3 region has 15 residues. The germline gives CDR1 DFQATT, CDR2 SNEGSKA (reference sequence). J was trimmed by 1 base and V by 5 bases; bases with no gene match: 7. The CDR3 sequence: CSAWDRDRGNYGYTF. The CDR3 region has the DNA TGCAGTGCTTGGGACCGGGACAGGGGTAACTATGGCTACACCTTC.

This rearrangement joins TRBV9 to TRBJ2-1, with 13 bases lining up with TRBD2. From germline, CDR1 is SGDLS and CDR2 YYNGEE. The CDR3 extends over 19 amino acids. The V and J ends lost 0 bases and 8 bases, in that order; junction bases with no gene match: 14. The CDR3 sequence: CASSVAGTLAGGQADEQFF. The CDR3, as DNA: TGTGCCAGCAGCGTAGCCGGAACACTAGCGGGAGGGCAGGCGGATGAGCAGTTCTTC.